Shown below are 26 T cell receptor beta chains from a single sample sequenced in a study of CD8 T cells in Susac syndrome (dated by TCRdb to about 2019). The method was the immunoSEQ multiplex PCR assay. RNA was extracted using the RNeasy kit, and roughly 0.5 to 1 microgram was reverse transcribed with random hexamers. TCRdb handled the public reads itself, with Q25 trimming in fastp and clone calling in MiXCR, and kept productive beta chains. Here each entry gathers all rows of one CDR3 protein and keeps the most common genes and DNA. The sample contains a few hundred thousand distinct CDR3 sequences, roughly 90% of them found a single time. The top ten constitute roughly 0.15% of the sample. The specimen sequenced was CD8+ T cells from PBMCs. Receptors originate from a human donor with multiple sclerosis.

CDR3 nucleotide sequence: TGTGCCAGTAGTCCCGGACTCGGGGCTGACAATGAGCAGTTCTTC. Residues: CASSPGLGADNEQFF. This chain joins TRBV19 and TRBJ2-1; the D gene could be TRBD1 or TRBD2 (5 bases each). Looked up from germline, CDR1 is LNHDA and CDR2 is SQIVND (reference sequence). The CDR3 length is 15 residues. The V end was cut by 5 bases, the J end by 5 bases, with 16 bases between. The whole variable domain, remainder taken from reference TRBV19 and TRBJ2-1, is DGGITQSPKYLFRKEGQNVTLSCEQNLNHDAMYWYRQDPGQGLRLIYYSQIVNDFQKGDIAEGYSVSREKKESFPLTVTSAQKNPTAFYLCASSPGLGADNEQFFGPGTRLTVL.

The V gene is TRBV12-3 or TRBV12-4, the J gene TRBJ2-7; TRBD1 matches at 7 bases. After removal of 4 bases from V and 4 bases from J, the junction contained 4 bases not matched to a gene. The CDR3 consists of 13 residues. CDR3 coding DNA: TGTGCCAGCAGTTCCTACAGGGGATACGAGCAGTACTTC. Its translation: CASSSYRGYEQYF.

The rearrangement links TRBV5-6 to TRBJ2-7; TRBD2 aligns across 7 bases. V gave up 0 bases and J gave up 5 bases; unmatched junction bases: 11. Germline CDR1 and CDR2: SGHDT and YYEEEE. This CDR3 has 16 amino acids. CDR3 nucleotide sequence: TGTGCCAGCAGCTTGGTAGGGCTAGCGGAGTGGGACGAGCAGTACTTC. Translated: CASSLVGLAEWDEQYF.

The chain carries TRBV4-1 and TRBJ1-6; weak D call: TRBD1 (5 bases). The V gene lost 0 bases and the J gene lost 5 bases, with 8 bases spanning the gap. CDR3 size: 15 residues. Germline loops: CDR1 MGHRA, CDR2 YSYEKL. Written as DNA, the CDR3 is TGCGCCAGCAGCCAAGAAGGAGGGGATAATTCACCCCTCCACTTT. It encodes CASSQEGGDNSPLHF.

V gene TRBV2 combines with J gene TRBJ2-2; 9 bases match TRBD1. Per the germline V gene, CDR1 is SNHLY and CDR2 is FYNNEI. CDR3 length: 16 amino acids. J was trimmed by 3 bases and V by 6 bases; bases with no gene match: 8. The CDR3 spells CASRAGQGQHTGELFF. Written as DNA, the CDR3 is TGTGCCAGCAGAGCTGGACAGGGGCAGCACACCGGGGAGCTGTTTTTT. Combining the CDR3 with reference TRBV2 and TRBJ2-2 gives the whole variable domain EPEVTQTPSHQVTQMGQEVILRCVPISNHLYFYWYRQILGQKVEFLVSFYNNEISEKSEIFDDQFSVERPDGSNFTLKIRSTKLEDSAMYFCASRAGQGQHTGELFFGEGSRLTVL.

This clonotype occurred once. The chain has TRBV7-8 and TRBJ2-2; D is undetermined. V was pared by 6 bases and J by 4 bases, with 6 bases between. The CDR3 sequence is 12 residues long. Germline CDR1 is SGHVS and CDR2 is FQNEAQ. The CDR3 sequence: CASRLLTGELFF. The CDR3 DNA follows: TGTGCCAGCAGGCTCCTCACCGGGGAGCTGTTTTTT.

The chain combines TRBV7-9 with TRBJ1-1, with D perhaps matching TRBD1 (6 bases). The ends were cut back, 11 bases at V and 0 bases at J, with 16 bases in the middle. This CDR3 is 14 amino acids long. Germline V lookup: CDR1 SEHNR, CDR2 FQNEAQ (reference sequence). CDR3: CAAVEWGLNTEAFF. The CDR3 DNA follows: TGTGCCGCGGTGGAGTGGGGGCTGAACACTGAAGCTTTCTTT.

V usage is TRBV29-1 and J usage is TRBJ2-1; either TRBD1 or TRBD2 may supply D (5 bases each). Trimming pared 8 bases from V and 7 bases from J, leaving 15 bases between. Germline CDR1 and CDR2: SQVTM and ANQGSEA. The CDR3 totals 12 residues. The CDR3 region is CSSLEGLNEQFF. The DNA for the CDR3 is TGCAGCTCCCTAGAGGGGCTGAATGAGCAGTTCTTC.

The rearrangement links TRBV12-3 or TRBV12-4 to TRBJ2-4; D is undetermined. The CDR3 extends over 12 amino acids. The ends were cut back, 8 bases at V and 3 bases at J, with 8 bases in the middle. The CDR3 region has the DNA TGTGCCAGCCTCGGCAGCAAAAACATTCAGTACTTC. The encoded protein is CASLGSKNIQYF.

The V call is TRBV7-9, the J call TRBJ2-3; TRBD2 matches at 10 bases. J gave up 0 bases and V 5 bases, and 5 bases lay outside the gene matches. Germline CDR1 SEHNR, CDR2 FQNEAQ (reference sequence). The CDR3 loop spans 16 amino acids. The CDR3 nucleotides read TGTGCCAGCAGCCCAAGGACTAGCGGCAGCACAGATACGCAGTATTTT. Translation: CASSPRTSGSTDTQYF.

This chain links TRBV3-1 with TRBJ2-7; 7 bases align to TRBD1. CDR1 is LGHDT, CDR2 YNNKEL, per germline (reference sequence). After removal of 1 base from V and 2 bases from J, the junction contained 11 bases not matched to a gene. The CDR3 totals 17 residues. CDR3 nucleotides: TGTGCCAGCAGCCAAGGGAATTCGCGTCAGGGGGCCTACGAGCAGTACTTC. Its translation is CASSQGNSRQGAYEQYF.

The genes are TRBV7-9 and TRBJ1-5; a possible D gene is TRBD1 (6 bases). V gave up 4 bases and J gave up 3 bases, with 13 bases separating them. The CDR3 sequence is 15 residues long. CDR1 SEHNR and CDR2 FQNEAQ come from the germline V gene (reference sequence). The CDR3 sequence: CASSSGRGINQPQHF. DNA for the CDR3: TGTGCCAGCAGCTCGGGCAGGGGAATCAATCAGCCCCAGCATTTT.

The chain couples TRBV6-5 to TRBJ1-2, with D possibly matching TRBD1 (5 bases). Germline V gene lookup returns CDR1 MNHEY and CDR2 SVGAGI. The V gene lost 5 bases and the J gene lost 4 bases, with 11 bases spanning the gap. The CDR3 runs 13 residues. The CDR3 spells CASSIRGGYGYTF. In DNA form, the CDR3 reads TGTGCCAGCAGTATACGGGGGGGCTATGGCTACACCTTC.

The V call is TRBV20-1, the J call TRBJ2-5; D uncertain. The CDR3 has 14 residues. CDR1 and CDR2 from the germline V gene are DFQATT and SNEGSKA (reference sequence). The V and J ends lost 6 bases and 5 bases respectively, with 19 bases between them. In nucleotides, the CDR3 is TGCAGTGCGACCCGTCCGGGTAGAAAGGAGACCCAGTACTTC. Its protein product is CSATRPGRKETQYF.

The chain employs TRBV24-1 and TRBJ2-3; D is ambiguous. This CDR3 region has 13 residues. Trimming cost V 4 bases and J 4 bases, with 8 bases left between them. CDR1 KGHDR and CDR2 SFDVKD come from the germline V gene. CDR3 coding DNA: TGTGCCACCAGTGAGTCCGGGTCAGATACGCAGTATTTT. Amino acids: CATSESGSDTQYF.

The chain has TRBV7-9 and TRBJ1-1, with a weak D call TRBD1 (5 bases). Germline-derived CDR1 and CDR2 are SEHNR and FQNEAQ (reference sequence). The CDR3 spans 13 residues. V lost 2 bases and J lost 8, with 12 bases in between. For the CDR3, the DNA is TGTGCCAGCAGCTTACCAGTTGGGACGGAAGCTTTCTTT. Translation gives CASSLPVGTEAFF.

CDR3 sequence (DNA): TGTGCCAGCTCTGGCGGCGGGGGGGATGAGCAGTTCTTC. This encodes CASSGGGGDEQFF. This chain joins TRBV27 and TRBJ2-1, with TRBD2 matching over 9 bases. Germline V gene lookup returns CDR1 MNHEY and CDR2 SMNVEV (reference sequence). The CDR3 is 13 amino acids. The V gene end was trimmed by 8 bases and the J gene end by 8 bases; junction bases not matched to a gene: 7.

The chain carries TRBV7-9 and TRBJ2-3; D is uncertain. This CDR3 region has 16 residues. Germline V gene lookup returns CDR1 SEHNR and CDR2 FQNEAQ (reference sequence). V was trimmed by 1 base and J by 6 bases, leaving 17 bases between them. The CDR3 nucleotides are TGTGCCAGCAGCTTAGGGACCTTCTACCGATCGGATACGCAGTATTTT. Encoded protein: CASSLGTFYRSDTQYF.

The rearrangement joins TRBV9 to TRBJ2-3, with D unclear. This CDR3 is 15 amino acids long. V shed 0 bases and J shed 0 bases, with 8 bases lying between them. The germline V gene has CDR1 SGDLS and CDR2 YYNGEE. CDR3 coding DNA: TGTGCCAGCAGCGTAGTTGGCTTTAGCACAGATACGCAGTATTTT. Its protein is CASSVVGFSTDTQYF.

The CDR3 spells CASQGWNTEAFF. The CDR3 DNA sequence: TGTGCCAGCCAAGGGTGGAACACTGAAGCTTTCTTT. This chain joins TRBV6-5 and TRBJ1-1, with D unclear. CDR1 and CDR2 (germline): MNHEY, SVGAGI. This CDR3 has 12 amino acids. V was cut by 8 bases and J by 1 base, with 8 bases left in between.

The V and J genes are TRBV24-1 and TRBJ1-5; no clear D gene. CDR1 is KGHDR, CDR2 SFDVKD, per germline. The CDR3 covers 10 residues. V was cut by 9 bases and J by 4 bases, with 3 bases left in between. The CDR3 DNA reads as TGTGCCACCGTTAATCAGCCCCAGCATTTT. Translated, it gives CATVNQPQHF.

J is TRBJ1-1 and V is TRBV6-2 or TRBV6-3; D unresolved. Between the trimmed V and J ends, which lost 2 bases and 4 bases, there was a span of 5 bases. The germline gives CDR1 MNHEY, CDR2 SVGEGT. The CDR3 length is 12 residues. The CDR3 coding sequence is TGTGCCAGCAGTTACGAAATCACTGAAGCTTTCTTT. Translating it yields CASSYEITEAFF.

The V gene is TRBV3-1, the J gene TRBJ2-7; 8 positions match TRBD2. From germline, CDR1 is LGHDT and CDR2 YNNKEL (reference sequence). This CDR3 is built from 17 residues. V lost 1 base, J lost 6 bases, and 14 bases stayed unmatched. CDR3 nucleotides: TGTGCCAGCAGCCAAGGACCCGCGGGGGGCCTCCCCTCCGAGCAGTACTTC. It is translated as CASSQGPAGGLPSEQYF.

The genes are TRBV12-3 or TRBV12-4 and TRBJ2-5; no clear D. The CDR3 sequence is 13 residues long. With 3 bases removed from V and 5 bases from J, the gap between germline ends came to 10 bases. This CDR3 is CASSFGFGETQYF. CDR3 in DNA: TGTGCCAGCAGTTTTGGATTCGGGGAGACCCAGTACTTC.

The CDR3 DNA sequence: TGTGCCAGCAGTTACCCGATACACCGGAGCTATGGCTACACCTTC. This gives the protein CASSYPIHRSYGYTF. The chain is built from TRBV6-6 and TRBJ1-2; D unresolved. Trimming left V 2 bases short and J 4 bases short, with 14 bases between. Germline V gene sequence: CDR1 MNHNY, CDR2 SVGAGI (reference sequence). The CDR3 sequence is 15 residues long.

This clonotype has a single count. The chain joins TRBV4-1 to TRBJ2-3; D perhaps matches TRBD2 (6 bases). Trimming pared 2 bases from V and 2 bases from J, leaving 14 bases between. The CDR3 is 16 residues long. Germline CDR1 reads MGHRA; CDR2 reads YSYEKL. The CDR3 bases are TGCGCCAGCAGCCAATTTAGCGGAACGATCACAGATACGCAGTATTTT. This codes for CASSQFSGTITDTQYF.